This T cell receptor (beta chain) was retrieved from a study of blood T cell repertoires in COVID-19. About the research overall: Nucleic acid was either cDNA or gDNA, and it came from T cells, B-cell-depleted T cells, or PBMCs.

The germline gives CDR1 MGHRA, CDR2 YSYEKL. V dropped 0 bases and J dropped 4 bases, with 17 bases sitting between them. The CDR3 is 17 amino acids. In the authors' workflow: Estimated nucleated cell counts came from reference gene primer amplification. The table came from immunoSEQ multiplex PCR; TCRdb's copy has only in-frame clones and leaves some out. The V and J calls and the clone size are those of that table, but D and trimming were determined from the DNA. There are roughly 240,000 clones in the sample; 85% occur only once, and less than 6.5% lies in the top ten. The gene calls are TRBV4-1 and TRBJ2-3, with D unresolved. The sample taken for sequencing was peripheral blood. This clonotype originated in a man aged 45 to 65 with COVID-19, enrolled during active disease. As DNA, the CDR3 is TGCGCCAGCAGCCAAGATCGAGGCATCTCGACCGCAGATACGCAGTATTTT. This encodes CASSQDRGISTADTQYF.